The 23 T cell receptor beta chains below all came from one sample that was sequenced in a study of blood T cell repertoires in COVID-19. Produced via immunoSEQ multiplex PCR; TCRdb's table is partial and in-frame only. The data contain some 100,000 clones, around 81% of them singletons. Sequencing used peripheral blood. These receptors were obtained from a man aged 45-65 years with active or convalescent COVID-19.

The V gene is TRBV25-1, the J gene TRBJ2-7, with 10 bases aligning to TRBD2. The CDR3 contains 13 residues. Trimming took 8 bases from V and 3 from J; bases not matched to a gene: 4. Germline V gives CDR1 MGHDK, CDR2 SYGVNS. CDR3 loop: CASSKREGYEQYF. The CDR3 DNA reads as TGTGCCAGCTCCAAGCGGGAGGGCTACGAGCAGTACTTC.

V is TRBV2 and J is TRBJ2-2, with 8 positions matching TRBD1. Germline loops: CDR1 SNHLY, CDR2 FYNNEI. The CDR3 extends over 15 amino acids. Losses at the gene ends were 8 bases for V and 0 bases for J; bases not matched to a gene: 5. CDR3: CASWDRIANTGELFF. The CDR3 coding sequence is TGTGCCAGCTGGGACAGGATTGCGAACACCGGGGAGCTGTTTTTT.

The chain employs TRBV7-6 and TRBJ2-7; 9 bases agree with TRBD1. Germline V gives CDR1 SGHVS, CDR2 FNYEAQ. The CDR3 sequence is 22 residues long. Losses at the gene ends were 4 bases for V and 1 base for J; bases not matched to a gene: 26. CDR3 amino acids: CASSSAPTGTGFGAEDSYEQYF. The CDR3, as DNA: TGTGCCAGCAGCTCTGCCCCGACAGGGACAGGGTTTGGTGCGGAGGATTCCTACGAGCAGTACTTC.

The count of this clone is one. The chain recombines TRBV5-1 with TRBJ1-2, with 10 bases identical to TRBD1. The germline V gene encodes CDR1 SGHRS and CDR2 YFSETQ. The CDR3 is 14 amino acids. Trimming took 4 bases from V and 6 from J; bases not matched to a gene: 6. CDR3 region: CASSPTGQGDGYTF. The CDR3 region has the DNA TGCGCCAGCAGCCCAACCGGACAGGGGGATGGCTACACCTTC.

V is TRBV7-9 and J is TRBJ2-2; no clear D. Germline values: CDR1 SEHNR, CDR2 FQNEAQ (reference sequence). V lost 1 base to trimming and J lost 0 bases, with 12 bases between them. This CDR3 has 17 residues. The CDR3 DNA sequence: TGTGCCAGCAGCTTAGATCTCTGGCAGACGAACACCGGGGAGCTGTTTTTT. As protein: CASSLDLWQTNTGELFF.

The chain combines TRBV4-1 with TRBJ2-2; the D gene is possibly TRBD2 (6 bases). CDR1 and CDR2 from the germline V gene are MGHRA and YSYEKL. CDR3 length: 16 amino acids. Deletions cut 5 bases from V and 3 bases from J, with 16 bases between. CDR3 sequence reads: CASSWRGTEDTGELFF. As DNA, the CDR3 is TGCGCCAGCAGCTGGCGGGGCACAGAGGACACCGGGGAGCTGTTTTTT.

The gene calls are TRBV5-4 and TRBJ2-1, with 9 bases lining up with TRBD1. This CDR3 has 17 amino acids. Losses at the gene ends were 3 bases for V and 2 bases for J; bases not matched to a gene: 9. The V gene's germline CDR1 is SGHNT and CDR2 YYREEE (reference sequence). CDR3 region: CASSSASTGGAYNEQFF. In DNA form, the CDR3 reads TGTGCCAGCAGCTCGGCATCCACAGGGGGCGCCTACAATGAGCAGTTCTTC.

This chain links TRBV2 with TRBJ2-2, with a weak D call TRBD2 (5 bases). V lost 1 base to trimming and J lost 3 bases, with 6 bases between them. Germline V gives CDR1 SNHLY, CDR2 FYNNEI. This CDR3 region has 14 residues. Here the CDR3 reads CASSEGGHTGELFF. For the CDR3, the DNA is TGTGCCAGCAGTGAAGGAGGGCACACCGGGGAGCTGTTTTTT.

The chain employs TRBV29-1 and TRBJ2-7, with 9 positions matching TRBD1. The CDR3 covers 13 residues. In germline, CDR1 is SQVTM, CDR2 ANQGSEA. The V and J ends lost 4 bases and 5 bases, in that order; junction bases with no gene match: 6. CDR3 DNA sequence: TGCAGCGTTGGACAGGGGGATTTAAACGAGCAGTACTTC. This encodes CSVGQGDLNEQYF.

This rearrangement joins TRBV28 to TRBJ2-2; 8 bases line up with TRBD2. J gave up 3 bases and V 7 bases, and 10 bases lay outside the gene matches. This CDR3 has 16 residues. Germline assignment: CDR1 MDHEN and CDR2 SYDVKM. Here the CDR3 reads CASTPRSGGDTGELFF. DNA of the CDR3: TGTGCCAGCACCCCCCGATCGGGAGGGGACACCGGGGAGCTGTTTTTT.

The rearrangement joins TRBV25-1 to TRBJ1-2, with 10 bases aligning to TRBD1. The germline gives CDR1 MGHDK, CDR2 SYGVNS. J was trimmed by 6 bases and V by 2 bases; bases with no gene match: 6. The CDR3 has 15 residues. CDR3 amino acids: CASSELGTGVDGYTF. The DNA for the CDR3 is TGTGCCAGCAGTGAACTCGGGACAGGGGTAGATGGCTACACCTTC.

The chain carries TRBV6-5 and TRBJ1-1, with 7 bases identical to TRBD1. With 11 bases clipped from V and 6 bases from J, the junction kept 3 bases outside the gene matches. CDR1 is MNHEY and CDR2 is SVGAGI in the germline V gene. The CDR3 length is 10 residues. The CDR3 protein is CAGGTAEAFF. CDR3 coding DNA: TGTGCCGGGGGGACAGCTGAAGCTTTCTTT.

V usage is TRBV7-2 and J usage is TRBJ2-1; 8 nucleotides align to TRBD2. CDR1 is SGHTA and CDR2 is FQGNSA in the germline V gene. The CDR3 totals 14 residues. V was pared by 5 bases and J by 7 bases, with 7 bases of the junction left unmatched. Written as DNA, the CDR3 is TGTGCCAGCAGCCAGGGACTAGTTGGGAATGAGCAGTTCTTC. Translating it yields CASSQGLVGNEQFF.

The chain recombines TRBV7-9 with TRBJ1-2, with D tentatively TRBD1 (6 bases). Trimming removed 5 bases from V and 7 bases from J, with 11 bases in between. The CDR3 loop spans 12 amino acids. The germline CDR1 and CDR2 sequences are SEHNR and FQNEAQ (reference sequence). DNA of the CDR3: TGTGCCAGCAGCCCAGGGACAACTGGCTACACCTTC. This sequence encodes CASSPGTTGYTF.

This chain uses TRBV11-3 with TRBJ2-7; 9 bases are a match to TRBD1. In germline, CDR1 is SGHNT, CDR2 YENEEA. V was clipped by 4 bases and J by 5 bases; unmatched bases: 9. The CDR3 consists of 15 residues. CDR3 region: CASSSIRTGDHEQYF. The CDR3 coding sequence is TGTGCCAGCAGCTCGATTCGGACAGGGGACCACGAGCAGTACTTC.

The chain couples TRBV3-1 (or the pseudogene TRBV3-2) to TRBJ1-1; possibly TRBD1 for D (6 bases). The length of the CDR3 is 12 residues. Trimming cost V 1 base and J 7 bases, with 7 bases left between them. Germline loops: CDR1 LGHDT, CDR2 YNNKEL (reference sequence). The CDR3: CASSQGGREAFF. As DNA, the CDR3 is TGTGCCAGCAGCCAAGGGGGGCGTGAAGCTTTCTTT.

V usage is TRBV5-5 and J usage is TRBJ1-2; the match to TRBD1 covers 9 bases. The CDR3 runs 14 residues. The V gene's germline CDR1 is SGHKS and CDR2 YYEKEE (reference sequence). Trimming took 0 bases from V and 5 from J; bases not matched to a gene: 2. The CDR3 nucleotides read TGTGCCAGCAGCTTGGAGGGGACAGGGTATGGCTACACCTTC. The encoded protein is CASSLEGTGYGYTF.

The chain links TRBV4-2 to TRBJ2-1; a weak D match, TRBD1 (7 bases). V was trimmed by 4 bases and J by 12 bases, leaving 19 bases between them. The CDR3 contains 14 residues. The germline gives CDR1 LGHNA, CDR2 YNFKEQ. DNA for the CDR3: TGTGCCAGCAGCCGAAGGGGGGCCCAGGGGGTGCAGTTCTTC. Protein product: CASSRRGAQGVQFF.

V and J are TRBV4-1 and TRBJ1-2, with 8 bases fitting TRBD1. Germline V gene sequence: CDR1 MGHRA, CDR2 YSYEKL. The CDR3 loop spans 16 amino acids. V shed 0 bases, J shed 8 bases, and the junction held 11 bases outside the gene matches. In DNA, the CDR3 is TGCGCCAGCAGCCAAGATGTCGGGACAGGTTATGGAGGCTACACCTTC. Protein: CASSQDVGTGYGGYTF.

This clone has just one count. The J gene is TRBJ2-7, the V gene TRBV6-5; D is undetermined. The length of the CDR3 is 15 residues. V dropped 0 bases and J dropped 1 base, with 10 bases sitting between them. CDR1 is MNHEY, CDR2 SVGAGI, per germline. CDR3 sequence reads: CASSYSTLNSYEQYF. In DNA form, the CDR3 reads TGTGCCAGCAGTTACTCGACACTGAATTCCTACGAGCAGTACTTC.

The chain has TRBV6-5 and TRBJ1-5; 8 nucleotides agree with TRBD1. This CDR3 region has 15 residues. Germline loops: CDR1 MNHEY, CDR2 SVGAGI. V was pared by 6 bases and J by 7 bases, with 11 bases of the junction left unmatched. Here the CDR3 reads CASSLGTGYGQPQHF. The CDR3 DNA is TGTGCCAGCAGCCTTGGGACAGGTTATGGCCAGCCCCAGCATTTT.

This clone was picked up one time. The chain uses TRBV9 and TRBJ1-1, with D perhaps TRBD1 (5 bases). With 3 bases removed from V and 5 bases from J, the gap between germline ends came to 14 bases. Germline CDR1 is SGDLS and CDR2 is YYNGEE. The CDR3 has 14 amino acids. In nucleotides, the CDR3 is TGTGCCAGCAGCGGGGGATTGGGGCGGACTGAAGCTTTCTTT. It encodes CASSGGLGRTEAFF.

The chain couples TRBV2 to TRBJ1-1; possibly TRBD1 for D (6 bases). Trimming shortened V by 7 bases and J by 3 bases, and 15 bases separated the two germline ends. The CDR3 runs to 14 residues. CDR1 and CDR2 from the germline V gene are SNHLY and FYNNEI. This CDR3 is CASKVRGGDTEAFF. CDR3 bases: TGTGCCAGCAAGGTTAGGGGGGGCGACACTGAAGCTTTCTTT.